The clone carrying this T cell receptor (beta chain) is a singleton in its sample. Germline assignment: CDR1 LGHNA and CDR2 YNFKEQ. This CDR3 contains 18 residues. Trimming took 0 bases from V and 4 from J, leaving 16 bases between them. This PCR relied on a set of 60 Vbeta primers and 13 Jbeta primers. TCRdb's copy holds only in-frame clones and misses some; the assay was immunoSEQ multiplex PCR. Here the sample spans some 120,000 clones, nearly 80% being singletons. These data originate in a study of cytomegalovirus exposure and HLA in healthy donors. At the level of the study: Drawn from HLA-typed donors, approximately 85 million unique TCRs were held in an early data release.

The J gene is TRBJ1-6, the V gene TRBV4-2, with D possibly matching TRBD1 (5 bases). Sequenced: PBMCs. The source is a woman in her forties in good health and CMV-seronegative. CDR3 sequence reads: CASSQDAGDSHYNSPLHF. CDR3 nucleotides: TGTGCCAGCAGCCAAGACGCGGGAGACAGCCATTATAATTCACCCCTCCACTTT.